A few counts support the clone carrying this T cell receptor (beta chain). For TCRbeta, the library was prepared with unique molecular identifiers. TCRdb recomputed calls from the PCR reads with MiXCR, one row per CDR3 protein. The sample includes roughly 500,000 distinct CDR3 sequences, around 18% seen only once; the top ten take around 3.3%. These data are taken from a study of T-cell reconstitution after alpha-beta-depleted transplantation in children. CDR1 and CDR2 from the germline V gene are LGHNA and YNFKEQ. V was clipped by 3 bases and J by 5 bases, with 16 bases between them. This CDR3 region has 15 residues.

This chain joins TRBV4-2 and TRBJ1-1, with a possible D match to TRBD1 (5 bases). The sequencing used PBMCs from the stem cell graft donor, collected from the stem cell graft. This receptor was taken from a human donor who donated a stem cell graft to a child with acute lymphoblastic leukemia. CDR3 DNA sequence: TGTGCCAGCAGCCACGACCGGGACGGAGGAACTGAAGCTTTCTTT. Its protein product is CASSHDRDGGTEAFF.